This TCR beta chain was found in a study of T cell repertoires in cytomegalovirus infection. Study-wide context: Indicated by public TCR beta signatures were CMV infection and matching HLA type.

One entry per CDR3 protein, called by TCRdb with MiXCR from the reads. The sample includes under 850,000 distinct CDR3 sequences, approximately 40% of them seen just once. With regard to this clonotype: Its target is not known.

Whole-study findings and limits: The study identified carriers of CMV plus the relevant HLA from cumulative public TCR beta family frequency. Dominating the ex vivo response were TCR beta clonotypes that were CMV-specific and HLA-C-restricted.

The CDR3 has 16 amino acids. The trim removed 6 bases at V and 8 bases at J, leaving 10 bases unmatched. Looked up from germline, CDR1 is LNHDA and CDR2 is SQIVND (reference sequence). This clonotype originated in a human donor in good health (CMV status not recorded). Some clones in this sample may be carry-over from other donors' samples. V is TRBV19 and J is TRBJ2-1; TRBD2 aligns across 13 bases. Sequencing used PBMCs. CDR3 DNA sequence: TGTGCCAGTAGCGAACGGACTAGCGGGAGCTTAGATGAGCAGTTCTTC. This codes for CASSERTSGSLDEQFF.